This is a list of T cell receptor beta chains from one sample in a study of blood T cells in healthy people across ages. TCRdb reprocessed the 5' RACE reads via MiXCR and lists one record per CDR3 protein. The sample shows about 830,000 distinct CDR3 sequences, around 62% of them seen only once. The sequencing input was blood. The receptor set was obtained from a man in his thirties or forties in good health. Each CDR3 is given with its conserved first and last residue. D genes are given only for firm matches. The size entry is marked missing in some rows and otherwise reads once, few, many or a size class.

NA,14,TRBJ1-2,NA,TRBV14,CASSPGRVTYGYTF,TGTGCCAGCAGCCCGGGCAGGGTTACCTATGGCTACACCTTC
NA,14,TRBJ2-3,TRBD2,TRBV20-1,CSAAAHRGEDTQYF,TGCAGTGCTGCAGCGCACCGGGGGGAAGATACGCAGTATTTT
NA,14,TRBJ2-7,NA,TRBV7-8,CASSGQTSSYEQYF,TGTGCCAGCAGCGGACAGACCAGCTCCTACGAGCAGTACTTC
NA,14,TRBJ1-1,TRBD1,TRBV29-1,CSVATGGGMTEAFF,TGCAGCGTTGCAACAGGGGGTGGTATGACTGAAGCTTTCTTT
few,13,TRBJ2-1,NA,TRBV11-2,CASSLVGRPEQFF,TGTGCCAGCAGCTTAGTGGGCAGACCTGAGCAGTTCTTC
once,16,TRBJ2-1,TRBD2,TRBV2,CASSPQRGALYNEQFF,TGTGCCAGCAGTCCCCAGCGGGGGGCTCTCTACAATGAGCAGTTCTTC
NA,15,TRBJ2-2,NA,TRBV28,CASTEGGVNTGELFF,TGTGCCAGCACCGAAGGAGGCGTTAACACCGGGGAGCTGTTTTTT
NA,16,TRBJ2-1,NA,TRBV11-2,CASSYPGTSSYNEQFF,TGTGCCAGCAGCTACCCCGGGACGAGCTCCTACAATGAGCAGTTCTTC
NA,11,TRBJ1-2,NA,TRBV30,CAWNPGFGYTF,TGTGCCTGGAATCCGGGCTTCGGCTACACCTTC
NA,15,TRBJ1-2,TRBD1,TRBV7-9,CAGSVTGARIYGYTF,TGTGCCGGCAGCGTAACAGGGGCACGTATCTATGGCTACACCTTC
NA,15,TRBJ2-5,NA,TRBV24-1,CATSDLGGNGETQYF,TGTGCCACCAGTGATTTGGGGGGCAACGGAGAGACCCAGTACTTC
NA,17,TRBJ2-6,TRBD1,TRBV7-6,CASSPLSGTGGANVLTF,TGTGCCAGCAGCCCACTTTCCGGGACAGGTGGGGCCAACGTCCTGACTTTC
NA,16,TRBJ1-6,NA,TRBV9,CASSRGGSSYNSPLHF,TGTGCCAGCAGCCGGGGAGGGAGCTCCTATAATTCACCCCTCCACTTT
NA,16,TRBJ2-3,TRBD2,TRBV4-3,CASSQDGIGGVDTQYF,TGCGCCAGCAGCCAAGACGGTATCGGGGGGGTAGATACGCAGTATTTT
NA,19,TRBJ2-3,TRBD2,TRBV7-3,CASSLKPYSLAEVTDTQYF,TGTGCCAGCAGCTTAAAGCCCTATTCACTAGCGGAGGTCACAGATACGCAGTATTTT
few,11,TRBJ2-3,NA,TRBV12-3/TRBV12-4,CASSFQDTQYF,TGTGCCAGCAGCTTCCAAGATACGCAGTATTTT
NA,18,TRBJ2-4,TRBD2,TRBV12-3/TRBV12-4,CASSATLWRGGSKNIQYF,TGTGCCAGCAGCGCAACCCTTTGGCGGGGGGGCTCCAAAAACATTCAGTACTTC
few,16,TRBJ1-2,TRBD1,TRBV10-3,CAISETPRGISYGYTF,TGTGCCATCAGTGAGACGCCCAGGGGGATCAGCTATGGCTACACCTTC
once,16,TRBJ2-3,NA,TRBV11-1,CASSARARGGTDTQYF,TGTGCCAGCAGCGCTAGGGCTAGGGGGGGCACAGATACGCAGTATTTT
once,18,TRBJ2-3,TRBD2,TRBV4-3,CASSQDRGTSGGTDTQYF,TGCGCCAGCAGCCAAGATAGAGGGACTAGCGGGGGGACCGATACGCAGTATTTT
NA,13,TRBJ2-5,NA,TRBV7-2,CASCTQRRETQYF,TGTGCCAGTTGTACACAGCGTCGAGAGACCCAGTACTTC
few,13,TRBJ2-5,NA,TRBV7-2,CASSLDAFETQYF,TGTGCCAGCAGCTTAGATGCGTTTGAGACCCAGTACTTC
NA,12,TRBJ1-1,NA,TRBV29-1,CSVVTMNTEAFF,TGCAGCGTCGTTACAATGAACACTGAAGCTTTCTTT
NA,16,TRBJ2-7,TRBD1,TRBV12-3/TRBV12-4,CASSPRPWTGSYEQYF,TGTGCCAGCAGTCCTAGACCGTGGACAGGATCCTACGAGCAGTACTTC
NA,15,TRBJ2-7,NA,TRBV7-2,CASSPAASSYNEQYF,TGTGCCAGCAGCCCAGCGGCTAGCTCCTACAATGAGCAGTACTTC
NA,19,TRBJ2-6,NA,TRBV27,CASSLSTVRMSSGANVLTF,TGTGCCAGCAGTTTATCGACAGTCCGAATGAGCTCTGGGGCCAACGTCCTGACTTTC
few,17,TRBJ2-1,TRBD2,TRBV6-1,CASSELSGGASYNEQFF,TGTGCCAGCAGTGAACTTAGCGGGGGGGCCTCCTACAATGAGCAGTTCTTC
NA,13,TRBJ1-2,NA,TRBV7-2,CASTLTWRSDYTF,TGTGCCAGCACTTTAACGTGGCGAAGTGACTACACCTTC
NA,17,TRBJ2-5,TRBD2,TRBV18,CASSPPARAGRKETQYF,TGTGCCAGCTCACCACCGGCCAGAGCGGGGAGAAAAGAGACCCAGTACTTC
NA,14,TRBJ2-3,NA,TRBV27,CASSLGTSWDTQYF,TGTGCCAGCAGTCTCGGGACATCTTGGGATACGCAGTATTTT
few,14,TRBJ1-2,NA,TRBV6-5,CASTQGQAPYGYTF,TGTGCCAGCACCCAGGGGCAGGCCCCCTATGGCTACACCTTC
NA,13,TRBJ1-2,TRBD1,TRBV25-1,CASRGGQGEGYTF,TGTGCCAGCAGGGGGGGACAGGGGGAAGGCTACACCTTC
NA,13,TRBJ1-2,TRBD1,TRBV12-3/TRBV12-4,CASSLTGEGGYTF,TGTGCCAGCAGTTTAACAGGGGAGGGCGGCTACACCTTC